The clone carrying this T cell receptor (beta chain) has just a few counts. Its antigen is not known. What was sequenced were expressed TCRB transcripts, since all of the isolated RNA had been reverse transcribed. Assay used: immunoSEQ multiplex PCR; TCRdb lists only in-frame clones, some missing. The data hold about 260,000 clones, with roughly 20% observed a single time. CDR1 is SGHRS, CDR2 YFSETQ, per germline. The CDR3 totals 14 residues. V lost 6 bases, J lost 2 bases, and 5 bases stayed unmatched. The data are from a study of beta chain features in type 1 diabetes. Study overall: No patient-donor differences in age, gender, total cells or subset yield. Sorted cells numbering some 110,000,000 were examined across all samples. The study, taken as a whole, reports: The study notes PCR might favor shorter templates equally in patients and controls. Researchers report that Type 1 diabetes patients had moderately but significantly shorter TCRB CDR3s across all four CD4+ subsets.

Sorted populations were all over 98% pure. Sequenced: naive CD4+ T cells from blood. V gene TRBV5-1 combines with J gene TRBJ1-1; 9 positions agree with TRBD1. This sequence originates from a woman aged 35 to 49 with type 1 diabetes. CDR3 sequence: CASNTGGANTEAFF. CDR3 DNA sequence: TGCGCCAGCAATACAGGGGGCGCAAACACTGAAGCTTTCTTT.